The sequence of this T cell receptor (beta chain) was determined in a study of cytomegalovirus exposure and HLA in healthy donors (dated by TCRdb to the late 2010s). About the full investigation: An earlier analysis of roughly 500 of the donors reported about 280 Gb of sequence data and 117 million unique TCR beta sequences obtained from roughly 170 million T cells. To decide whether each TCR beta V gene segment behaved as functional or pseudogenic, an earlier analysis of 587 of the donors relied on high-throughput TCR beta sequencing. Donor age, sex, ethnicity and CMV serostatus were compiled alongside the repertoire data. Using immunosequencing, the study profiled T cell repertoires from some 670 subjects and related those repertoires to cytomegalovirus serostatus. The study combined high-throughput TCR immunosequencing, statistical association of individual TCRs with disease status, and machine learning to predict cytomegalovirus infection status. The aim of the study was to test whether cataloging public T cell receptors could identify signatures of past pathogen exposure. Typing coverage varied by locus: roughly 629-640 donors for A, B, C, DRB1 and DQB1; around 560 for DQA1; more than 600 for DPA1; under 490 for DPB1. An early release covering approximately 600 HLA-typed donors comprised 300 to 350 gigabases of sequencing data and around 80 million unique TCR sequences. Of the roughly 400 genotyped donors, roughly 80% fell in the genetic ancestry cluster associated with self-reported Caucasian donors. To study patterns of TCR occurrence, a later analysis re-analyzed previously published TCR beta repertoires from 500 to 850 donors and added high-resolution HLA genotyping. A later genetic analysis took genome-wide SNP genotypes for about 55% of the 666 donors and used that subset as a discovery cohort. Rather than using new phenotypic data, the later analysis identified candidate immune exposures from TCR beta sequences and from how often those sequences occurred across donors. HLA typing included class I and class II loci at four-digit resolution. Besides the first cohort of around 670 subjects, a separate validation cohort made up of 120 different subjects was used. Among around 400 genotyped donors of the cohort, an average of approximately 230,000 unique TCR beta nucleotide sequences were sequenced per donor, roughly 18% of them non-productive. Every repertoire in the discovery cohort had been generated on one and the same sequencing platform. Because of strong linkage in the cohort, 4 to 6 DR-DQ haplotypes were treated as single units for association and clustering.

The cohort was made up of approximately 700 healthy bone marrow donors. At the time of sampling, all cohort members were nominally healthy, though unrecorded immune exposures were likely present. The donor was CMV seropositive and belonged to the group of over 250 seropositive cohort members. Each donor provided a peripheral blood sample, and peripheral blood mononuclear cells were used for TCR beta sequencing. Genomic DNA extraction from the blood cell samples was performed with the Qiagen DNeasy Blood Extraction Kit. With respect to this clone: Its antigen is not yet known.

Overall results and qualifications from the work: According to the authors, the approach could potentially be generalized to other disease states and immunological phenotypes. The study listed 164 TCR beta chains as associated with cytomegalovirus. In a later analysis, HLA-associated TCR beta chains showed more clonal expansion and lower generation probabilities than non-associated chains that were equally common. This cohort had only TCR beta chains sequenced, and the lack of alpha or paired-chain data limited which features could be detected. About 15 rarely observed V segments, including chromosome 9 orphons, were excluded from the earlier analysis of almost 600 of the donors because counts were too low. The 87-base-pair reads could not distinguish some IMGT-functional V segments, including TRBV6-2 and TRBV6-3, so those segments were excluded. A further reported finding was that TCR beta sequences accurately predicted the HLA-A and HLA-B alleles for most subjects in the first cohort. Compared with the approximately 600-donor mean, donors in an Asian-associated ancestry cluster had fewer N-insertions in productive TCRs, according to a later genetic analysis. A later analysis associated roughly 17,000 TCR beta sequences with specific HLA alleles at a false discovery rate of 0.05. A group of highly shared sequence variants was considered likely to be a technical artifact of the sequencing pipeline. In vitro tests confirmed that a few of the cytomegalovirus-associated TCR beta chains recognize cytomegalovirus antigens. The classifier was reported to diagnose cytomegalovirus status with high specificity and sensitivity in both the original and validation cohorts. Broadly in line with IMGT annotations, most TCR beta V segments showed up in productive rearrangements about 90% or about 30% of the time in an earlier analysis of 450 to 600 of the donors. Immune exposure information for the cohort was limited to CMV serostatus. According to a later analysis, TCR association rates differed among HLA loci, with DRB1 alleles showing the most associated TCRs and HLA-C alleles showing the fewest. While some public TCRs were present in many individuals, most TCR sequences turned up only very rarely across donors. The presence/absence analyses assumed that sequencing depth was roughly uniform across donors, and that assumption may not be true. A later analysis reported that several top co-occurrence clusters appeared linked to parvovirus B19, influenza, CMV and Epstein-Barr virus. HLA typing was unavailable for some donors at each locus, so association tests used only the typed subset. Strong co-occurrence of HLA alleles, especially DR and DQ, made assigning TCR associations to individual alleles difficult. Correlated functional status among segregating V segments might be attributable to linkage disequilibrium, but an unknown experimental factor could not be ruled out. An association between a missense DCLRE1C variant and V-gene and J-gene trimming of TCR beta chains was found in a later genetic analysis and replicated in an independent cohort. A later analysis found that most CMV-associated TCR beta chains appeared HLA-restricted, with HLA associations seemingly driven largely by CMV exposure.

Library method: the immunoSEQ multiplex PCR assay. A mixture of 60 forward primers for TCR Vbeta segments and 13 reverse primers for TCR Jbeta segments was used in the multiplex PCR. The CDR3 region of rearranged TCR beta genes was amplified from genomic DNA by a multiplex PCR assay. Amplified TCR beta libraries were sequenced as 87-base-pair reads on the Illumina HiSeq System. The study's own analysis went as follows. Across the roughly 600 repertoires, a later analysis counted approximately 83 million unique TCR beta chains, some 11 million of which were shared by at least two donors. To remove PCR and sequencing errors, raw reads were error-corrected and collapsed into unique sequences using a nearest-neighbor algorithm that merged closely related sequences. CDR3 sequences were aligned to IMGT reference sequences to assign V, D and J gene segments. For a sequence to be retained, a match of at least six nucleotides was required to both a V gene segment and a J gene segment. A rearrangement counted as productive if the CDR3 had no stop codons and remained in frame with V and J, and every other rearrangement counted as non-productive. CDR3 was defined by IMGT convention, running from the second conserved V-encoded cysteine to the conserved J-encoded phenylalanine. Sequences without an unambiguous match to a single V gene segment were excluded from the earlier analysis of a few hundred of the donors. In an earlier analysis of 587 of the donors, V segments were called functional above 56.7% productive rearrangements and were called segregating when the between-donor standard deviation exceeded 5%. A statistical classification framework was built for diagnosing cytomegalovirus status from the catalog of TCR beta chain sequences. A later analysis assigned V and J genes by comparing TCR nucleotide sequences with IMGT/GENE-DB human TR gene sequences. Using the TCRdist pipeline, a later analysis assigned CDR3 sequences along with most-parsimonious VDJ recombination scenarios. In a later analysis, every TCR beta chain was defined by the combination of its CDR3 amino acid sequence and its V-gene family, and reads without a unique V-gene family were dropped. In a later analysis, 550 to 650 highly shared, low-generation-probability nucleotide sequences were removed to address suspected cross-contamination and a sequencing artifact. In a later analysis, a clonal expansion index was calculated for each public chain from normalized within-repertoire ranks of inferred template counts. A later analysis computed generation probabilities with a VDJ recombination model fitted to out-of-frame rearrangements, and checked the results against IGoR. In a later analysis, hypergeometric tests were used to score TCR-TCR, TCR-HLA and TCR-CMV co-occurrence, with a repertoire-size bias correction applied to TCR pairs. To estimate false discovery rates, a later analysis permuted the HLA or CMV assignments 20 times. In a later analysis, co-occurring TCRs were grouped with DBSCAN, and TCRdist sequence similarity was added when clustering was performed within HLA-allele-positive subsets. Repertoires with fewer than 30,000 or more than 120,000 public chains were left out of co-occurrence clustering, as were about 5 repertoires with anomalous nucleotide sharing. Drawn from immuneACCESS, this table holds only the in-frame rearrangements with V and J called that TCRdb kept. Clones are partly lost; checked studies trace under half to an unresolved V gene and leave the rest unexplained. D and trimming come from the DNA, and the V and J calls and clone size come from that table. This sample's records show 96,000 or so clones. About 6% of the sample lies in the top ten.

Taken from cysteine to phenylalanine, the CDR3 has 16 residues. Only the CDR3 DNA is retained, 48 bases long and in frame from the first base. The germline V gene (reference sequence) provides CDR1 LNHDA and CDR2 SQIVND. V sheds 5 bases and J sheds 3 bases, leaving 16 bases between their ends. This clonotype was obtained from a girl between 5 and 17 years old in good health and CMV-seropositive. Rearrangement joined TRBV19 to TRBJ2-2, with TRBD2 tentatively as D gene (5 bases match). Sequences were obtained from PBMCs. The CDR3 here reads CASSAGPTPHTGELFF. The DNA sequence is as follows: TGTGCCAGTAGTGCGGGTCCCACCCCCCACACCGGGGAGCTGTTTTTT.